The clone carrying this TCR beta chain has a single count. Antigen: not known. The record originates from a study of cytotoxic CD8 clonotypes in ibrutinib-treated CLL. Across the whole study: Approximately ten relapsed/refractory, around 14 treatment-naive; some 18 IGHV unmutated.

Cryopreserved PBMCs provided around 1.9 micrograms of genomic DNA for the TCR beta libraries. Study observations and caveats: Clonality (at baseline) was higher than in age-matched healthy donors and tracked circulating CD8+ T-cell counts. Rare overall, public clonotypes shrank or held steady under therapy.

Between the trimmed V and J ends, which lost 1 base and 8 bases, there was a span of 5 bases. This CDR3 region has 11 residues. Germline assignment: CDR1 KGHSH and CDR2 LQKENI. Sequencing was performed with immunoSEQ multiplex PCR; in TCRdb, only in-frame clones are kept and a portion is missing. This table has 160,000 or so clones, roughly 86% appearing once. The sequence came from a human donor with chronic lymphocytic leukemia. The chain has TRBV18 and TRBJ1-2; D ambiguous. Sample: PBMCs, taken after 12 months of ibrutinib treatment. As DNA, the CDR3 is TGTGCCAGCTCACCACAGTCGGGCTACACCTTC. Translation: CASSPQSGYTF.